Shown below are 10 T cell receptor beta chains from a single sample sequenced in a study of blood T cell repertoires in COVID-19. TCRdb's copy holds only in-frame clones and misses some; the assay was immunoSEQ multiplex PCR. In the table there are about 260,000 clones, 83% of which are singletons. The specimen was peripheral blood. These TCRs come from a woman between 50 and 59 years old who had recovered from COVID-19.

This clone was observed once. V usage is TRBV6-5 and J usage is TRBJ2-1; a weak D match, TRBD1 (5 bases). V dropped 1 base and J dropped 1 base, with 8 bases sitting between them. Germline CDR1 and CDR2: MNHEY and SVGAGI. There are 15 residues in the CDR3. The CDR3 here is CASSYWQGSYNEQFF. The CDR3 nucleotides read TGTGCCAGCAGTTACTGGCAGGGTTCCTACAATGAGCAGTTCTTC.

The rearrangement uses TRBV7-2 and TRBJ1-1, with 9 nucleotides matching TRBD1. The CDR3 runs 14 residues. The germline V gene encodes CDR1 SGHTA and CDR2 FQGNSA. J was trimmed by 5 bases and V by 2 bases; bases with no gene match: 3. The CDR3 DNA sequence: TGTGCCAGCAGCTTAAGACAGGGGGGGACTGAAGCTTTCTTT. Protein: CASSLRQGGTEAFF. Full variable domain (remainder filled in from reference TRBV7-2 and TRBJ1-1): GAGVSQSPSNKVTEKGKDVELRCDPISGHTALYWYRQSLGQGLEFLIYFQGNSAPDKSGLPSDRFSAERTGGSVSTLTIQRTQQEDSAVYLCASSLRQGGTEAFFGQGTRLTVV.

This chain joins TRBV4-2 and TRBJ2-1; possible D gene TRBD2, 6 bases. In germline, CDR1 is LGHNA, CDR2 YNFKEQ. This CDR3 contains 15 residues. V shed 3 bases and J shed 4 bases, with 13 bases lying between them. CDR3 sequence reads: CASSHRRESYNEQFF. DNA for the CDR3: TGTGCCAGCAGCCATCGTCGGGAGTCATACAATGAGCAGTTCTTC.

V gene TRBV30 combines with J gene TRBJ1-4, with D maybe TRBD1 (5 bases). Trimming removed 2 bases from V and 7 bases from J, with 14 bases in between. Germline V gene lookup returns CDR1 GTSNPN and CDR2 SVGIG (reference sequence). The CDR3 contains 14 residues. In DNA, the CDR3 is TGTGCCTGGAGTATGGGACTCGGAATTGAAAAACTGTTTTTT. This sequence encodes CAWSMGLGIEKLFF.

This chain connects TRBV28 to TRBJ2-5, with TRBD1 matching 9 bases. CDR1 and CDR2 from the germline V gene are MDHEN and SYDVKM. The CDR3 loop spans 15 amino acids. The V gene end was trimmed by 5 bases and the J gene end by 5 bases; junction bases not matched to a gene: 9. CDR3 loop: CASSPPYRGQETQYF. CDR3 nucleotides: TGTGCCAGCAGTCCTCCGTACAGGGGGCAGGAGACCCAGTACTTC.

The V call is TRBV11-2, the J call TRBJ1-1, with D perhaps TRBD1 (5 bases). The V end was cut by 0 bases, the J end by 1 base, with 9 bases between. CDR1 and CDR2 from the germline V gene are SGHAT and FQNNGV. The CDR3 is made up of 15 amino acids. The CDR3 region has the DNA TGTGCCAGCAGCTTAGATCACGGGGGGAACACTGAAGCTTTCTTT. Protein product: CASSLDHGGNTEAFF.

The chain has TRBV28 and TRBJ1-4, with D possibly matching TRBD1 (6 bases). There are 13 residues in the CDR3. The V end was cut by 3 bases, the J end by 8 bases, with 10 bases between. Germline V gene data show CDR1 as MDHEN and CDR2 as SYDVKM. The DNA for the CDR3 is TGTGCCAGCAGTTTTTTGGACAGAGAAAAACTGTTTTTT. Its protein product is CASSFLDREKLFF.

V usage is TRBV7-9 and J usage is TRBJ1-1; D gene uncertain. The V end lost 3 bases, the J end lost 11 bases, and 13 bases lay between the germline ends. Germline V gives CDR1 SEHNR, CDR2 FQNEAQ (reference sequence). This CDR3 is built from 12 residues. CDR3 in DNA: TGTGCCAGCAGCTTGGCCGGAAGAGGGGCTTTCTTT. This gives the protein CASSLAGRGAFF.

In this sample, this clone turned up a few times. The chain uses TRBV4-2 and TRBJ2-5; 12 bases agree with TRBD2. This CDR3 has 19 residues. Germline V gives CDR1 LGHNA, CDR2 YNFKEQ. V shed 3 bases, J shed 4 bases, and the junction held 15 bases outside the gene matches. DNA of the CDR3: TGTGCCAGCAGCCAGGACACTAGCGGGGGGAGTAGTTGGTTAGAGACCCAGTACTTC. Its translation is CASSQDTSGGSSWLETQYF.

This clone came up a few times. This chain joins TRBV4-2 and TRBJ2-1, with TRBD2 identical over 9 bases. This CDR3 is built from 17 residues. Losses at the gene ends were 1 base for V and 3 bases for J; bases not matched to a gene: 7. The germline gives CDR1 LGHNA, CDR2 YNFKEQ. CDR3 residues: CASSQAAGTSSYNEQFF. CDR3 DNA sequence: TGTGCCAGCAGCCAAGCCGCCGGGACTAGCAGCTACAATGAGCAGTTCTTC.